Below, 18 T cell receptor beta chains from the same sample are listed, as sequenced in a study of shared T cell receptors in the human thymus. Measured with immunoSEQ multiplex PCR; TCRdb has only the in-frame clones, and not every one. The data hold some 700,000 clones, with around 87% observed a single time. This sample was shared with a second study, whose subject was human thymus T cells.

Material: thymocytes. The receptors come from a boy under two years old with a congenital heart defect.

The V and J genes are TRBV21-1 and TRBJ2-3; the table calls TRBD2, which could not be checked here. TRBV21-1 is tagged as a pseudogene. This CDR3 contains 15 residues. The CDR3 DNA is TGTGCCAGCAGCAAAAGCGGGAAGAGGACAGATACGCAGTATTTT. Its protein is CASSKSGKRTDTQYF.

The genes are TRBV28 and TRBJ2-5; 7 bases are a match to TRBD2. J lost 7 bases, V lost 3 bases, and 11 bases had no gene match. The CDR3 totals 15 residues. Germline V gene sequence: CDR1 MDHEN, CDR2 SYDVKM. In DNA form, the CDR3 reads TGTGCCAGCAGTTTCGGGGGGTCCCAGGCCGCGACCCAGTACTTC. This translates into CASSFGGSQAATQYF.

This clone was observed a single time. The chain couples TRBV28 to TRBJ2-3; TRBD1 agrees at 9 bases. Germline V gene lookup returns CDR1 MDHEN and CDR2 SYDVKM. The CDR3 loop spans 15 amino acids. Trimming took 3 bases from V and 4 from J; bases not matched to a gene: 5. This chain's CDR3 is CASSLRDRVADTQYF. The CDR3 DNA is TGTGCCAGCAGTTTGAGGGACAGGGTTGCAGATACGCAGTATTTT.

CDR3 DNA: TGCGCCAGCAGCCAGGCACTACTAGCGAAGCAGTACTTC. Amino acid sequence: CASSQALLAKQYF. The chain combines TRBV4-1 with TRBJ2-7; 7 nucleotides line up with TRBD2. The germline CDR1 and CDR2 sequences are MGHRA and YSYEKL. Unmatched junction bases numbered 7, after V lost 3 bases and J lost 8 bases. The CDR3 extends over 13 amino acids.

J is TRBJ2-7 and V is TRBV6-1; D possibly corresponds to TRBD2 (7 bases). The CDR3 extends over 15 amino acids. Germline CDR1 and CDR2: MNHNS and SASEGT. V shed 9 bases and J shed 0 bases, with 18 bases lying between them. CDR3 in DNA: TGTGCCAGACGGGGGGCCTCTGACAGCTCCTACGAGCAGTACTTC. Residues: CARRGASDSSYEQYF.

This clone showed up just once. This rearrangement joins TRBV1 to TRBJ2-5; TRBD2 is the table's D call, not checked against the DNA. The DNA end is more similar to TRBJ2-7, so the J call may be wrong. TRBV1 counts as a pseudogene. CDR3 length: 14 residues. CDR3 in amino acids: CTSSQPGDAYEQYF. For the CDR3, the DNA is TGCACCAGCAGCCAACCGGGGGACGCCTACGAGCAGTACTTC.

This clone has only one observation. The chain links TRBV4-3 to TRBJ1-1; the match to TRBD1 covers 8 bases. V shed 4 bases, J shed 4 bases, and the junction held 8 bases outside the gene matches. CDR1 is LGHNA, CDR2 YSLEER, per germline. There are 15 residues in the CDR3. The CDR3 spells CASSPADRGGTEAFF. The CDR3 nucleotides are TGCGCCAGCAGCCCTGCAGACAGGGGTGGCACTGAAGCTTTCTTT.

The J gene is TRBJ2-1, the V gene TRBV29-1, with 14 bases matching TRBD2. Germline V lookup: CDR1 SQVTM, CDR2 ANQGSEA. This CDR3 spans 14 amino acids. V lost 7 bases and J lost 6; bases outside the gene matches: 5. CDR3 loop: CSGVGLAGGNEQFF. CDR3 sequence (DNA): TGCAGCGGTGTCGGACTAGCGGGGGGCAATGAGCAGTTCTTC.

The sample holds a few counts of this clone. The gene calls are TRBV4-1 and TRBJ1-1, with 7 bases fitting TRBD1. With V trimmed by 4 bases and J by 0 bases, 11 bases remained unmatched. This CDR3 region has 17 residues. Germline-derived CDR1 and CDR2 are MGHRA and YSYEKL. The CDR3 DNA reads TGCGCCAGCAGCCCCAAACAGGGGACCAAGATGAACACTGAAGCTTTCTTT. Protein sequence: CASSPKQGTKMNTEAFF.

The chain employs TRBV9 and TRBJ2-1; 13 nucleotides match TRBD2. The CDR3 totals 15 residues. V shed 2 bases, J shed 12 bases, and the junction held 8 bases outside the gene matches. Germline values: CDR1 SGDLS, CDR2 YYNGEE. The CDR3: CASSVTSGRAGWQFF. The CDR3 DNA reads as TGTGCCAGCAGCGTTACTAGCGGGAGGGCCGGTTGGCAGTTCTTC.

The chain has TRBV30 and TRBJ2-6; 8 bases agree with TRBD1. Germline V CDR1 and CDR2: GTSNPN, SVGIG (reference sequence). V lost 5 bases to trimming and J lost 1 base; unmatched junction nucleotides: 13. The CDR3 runs to 18 residues. CDR3 residues: CAWWAGGDFGSGANVLTF. The CDR3 DNA reads as TGTGCCTGGTGGGCAGGGGGCGATTTTGGATCTGGGGCCAACGTCCTGACTTTC.

The genes are TRBV21-1 and TRBJ2-7; TRBD2 reflects the table's D call only, with no check against the DNA. TRBV21-1 is described as a pseudogene. This CDR3 spans 17 amino acids. CDR3 residues: CASSTSETSGRADEQYF. The CDR3 coding sequence is TGTGCCAGCAGCACCTCAGAGACTAGCGGGAGGGCCGACGAGCAGTACTTC.

The rearrangement links TRBV2 to TRBJ1-5; D not resolved. The V end lost 3 bases, the J end lost 0 bases, and 3 bases lay between the germline ends. Germline CDR1 and CDR2: SNHLY and FYNNEI. The CDR3 has 13 amino acids. The DNA for the CDR3 is TGTGCCAGCAGTGATTATAGCAATCAGCCCCAGCATTTT. Residues: CASSDYSNQPQHF.

J is TRBJ1-4 and V is TRBV11-2, with 7 bases fitting TRBD1. Germline CDR1 SGHAT, CDR2 FQNNGV. V shed 2 bases, J shed 6 bases, and the junction held 6 bases outside the gene matches. CDR3 length: 15 residues. The CDR3 DNA reads TGTGCCAGCAGCTTATTTGGGACAGTAGATGAAAAACTGTTTTTT. The encoded protein is CASSLFGTVDEKLFF.

The rearrangement uses TRBV11-2 and TRBJ1-1, with D possibly matching TRBD1 (6 bases). Germline V CDR1 and CDR2: SGHAT, FQNNGV. This CDR3 region has 15 residues. Trimming stripped 4 bases from V and 0 bases from J, with 12 bases between. This CDR3 is CASSSGTGMNTEAFF. For the CDR3, the DNA is TGTGCCAGCAGCTCCGGTACAGGGATGAACACTGAAGCTTTCTTT.

The gene calls are TRBV7-8 and TRBJ2-1, with TRBD2 identical over 11 bases. V was pared by 5 bases and J by 8 bases, with 8 bases of the junction left unmatched. The V gene's germline CDR1 is SGHVS and CDR2 FQNEAQ. The CDR3 is 15 amino acids. CDR3 sequence: CASSPPSGRRDEQFF. In DNA, the CDR3 is TGTGCCAGCAGCCCTCCTAGCGGGAGGAGGGATGAGCAGTTCTTC.

The chain recombines TRBV5-7 with TRBJ2-2, with TRBD2 identical over 8 bases. TRBV5-7 is given ORF status, its function remaining uncertain. Trimming cost V 0 bases and J 4 bases; bases outside gene matches: 5. This CDR3 comprises 16 residues. The CDR3 coding sequence is TGTGCCAGCAGCTTGGTTCCGGGAGGGTCCACCGGGGAGCTGTTTTTT. Its protein is CASSLVPGGSTGELFF.

V is TRBV12-5 and J is TRBJ2-3, with D tentatively TRBD1 (5 bases). CDR1 is LGHNT, CDR2 FRNRAP, per germline. CDR3 length equals 14 residues. The ends were cut back, 5 bases at V and 1 base at J, with 10 bases in the middle. The CDR3 bases are TGTGCTAGTGGTACCCTACAGGGCACAGATACGCAGTATTTT. This encodes CASGTLQGTDTQYF.